Each of the 30 T cell receptor beta chains below was sequenced from the same sample in a study of T-cell reconstitution after alpha-beta-depleted transplantation in children. The TCRbeta library was prepared with unique molecular identifiers. From the PCR reads, TCRdb called clonotypes with MiXCR, one entry per CDR3 protein. Among about 870,000 distinct CDR3 sequences listed, roughly 15% were seen once. The input for sequencing was PBMCs, mostly from graft donor cells, taken 360 days after TCRalphabeta/CD19-depleted stem cell transplant. The source of these receptors is a male patient aged 10-17 years who had a stem cell transplant for acute lymphoblastic leukemia, so the T cells may come from the graft donor.

The chain combines TRBV5-1 with TRBJ2-5; 7 nucleotides match TRBD1. The CDR3 runs to 15 residues. V shed 1 base and J 2 bases; nucleotides not matched to a gene: 5. The germline V gene encodes CDR1 SGHRS and CDR2 YFSETQ. Written as DNA, the CDR3 is TGCGCCAGCAGCTTGCCGGGACAGCCTCAAGAGACCCAGTACTTC. It codes for CASSLPGQPQETQYF. The full variable domain, with the rest looked up from reference TRBV5-1 and TRBJ2-5, is KAGVTQTPRYLIKTRGQQVTLSCSPISGHRSVSWYQQTPGQGLQFLFEYFSETQRNKGNFPGRFSGRQFSNSRSEMNVSTLELGDSALYLCASSLPGQPQETQYFGPGTRLLVL.

This clonotype has at least ten counts. This chain connects TRBV5-1 to TRBJ1-5; TRBD1 is a possible D gene (6 bases). Germline-derived CDR1 and CDR2 are SGHRS and YFSETQ. V shed 2 bases and J shed 2 bases, with 11 bases lying between them. CDR3 length equals 15 residues. In DNA, the CDR3 is TGCGCCAGCAGCTTTTCAGGGGATGGCAATCAGCCCCAGCATTTT. Translated: CASSFSGDGNQPQHF.

Only a few counts were recorded for this clonotype. V is TRBV6-5 and J is TRBJ2-3; the match to TRBD1 covers 9 bases. Germline loops: CDR1 MNHEY, CDR2 SVGAGI. This CDR3 has 15 residues. The V segment lost 1 base and the J segment 5 bases; nucleotides outside the gene matches: 4. This CDR3 reads CASSYLGDRVDTQYF. CDR3 coding DNA: TGTGCCAGCAGTTACTTAGGGGACAGGGTAGATACGCAGTATTTT.

The V and J genes are TRBV9 and TRBJ1-2; the D is unclear. Trimming took 3 bases from V and 7 from J, leaving 13 bases between them. Looked up from germline, CDR1 is SGDLS and CDR2 is YYNGEE. This CDR3 has 13 amino acids. CDR3 nucleotides: TGTGCCAGCAGCGCCCGGGTAGCGGTTGGCTACACCTTC. Translation gives CASSARVAVGYTF.

This clonotype has only a few counts. This chain joins TRBV5-1 and TRBJ2-3; unclear D gene. The germline gives CDR1 SGHRS, CDR2 YFSETQ. V lost 6 bases and J 0 bases, leaving 20 bases between the germline ends. The CDR3 runs to 17 residues. The CDR3 DNA follows: TGCGCCAGCATCCTTGTGACGTCCATCGTGAGCACAGATACGCAGTATTTT. Translated, it gives CASILVTSIVSTDTQYF.

There are a few counts of this clonotype. The V and J genes are TRBV4-1 and TRBJ2-7; possibly TRBD1 or TRBD2 for D (5 bases each). Germline V lookup: CDR1 MGHRA, CDR2 YSYEKL. V lost 5 bases to trimming and J lost 5 bases, with 16 bases between them. This CDR3 has 14 residues. CDR3 residues: CASSGTLSPHEQYF. CDR3 DNA sequence: TGCGCCAGCAGCGGGACCCTCTCTCCCCACGAGCAGTACTTC.

V and J are TRBV21-1 and TRBJ2-7; no check of the table's D call, TRBD1, against the DNA was made. TRBV21-1 is described as a pseudogene. The CDR3 totals 15 residues. As DNA, the CDR3 is TGTGCCAGCAGCGGCCGGGACGTAACCTCCTACGAGCAGTACTTC. It translates to CASSGRDVTSYEQYF.

The rearrangement uses TRBV4-2 and TRBJ2-5, with a possible D match to TRBD2 (6 bases). Trimming shortened V by 1 base and J by 1 base, and 7 bases separated the two germline ends. Looked up from germline, CDR1 is LGHNA and CDR2 is YNFKEQ. This CDR3 is built from 14 residues. For the CDR3, the DNA is TGTGCCAGCAGCCAAGGGCGGGGCCAAGAGACCCAGTACTTC. Translated, it gives CASSQGRGQETQYF.

This clonotype was counted only a few times. V and J are TRBV18 and TRBJ1-5; D is undetermined. Trimming removed 3 bases from V and 3 bases from J, with 9 bases in between. CDR3 length equals 14 residues. Germline V CDR1 and CDR2: KGHSH, LQKENI. The CDR3 spells CASSPYEDNQPQHF. DNA of the CDR3: TGTGCCAGCTCACCGTACGAGGACAATCAGCCCCAGCATTTT.

As concerns this clonotype: One end of the junction varies from germline; a read error may be responsible. V is TRBV28 and J is TRBJ2-7; D is perhaps TRBD1 (5 bases). This CDR3 is built from 17 residues. Germline V gives CDR1 MDHEN, CDR2 SYDVKM. The CDR3, as DNA: TGTGCCAGCCGAGGAGACAGACTTTTAAACTCCTTCTACAAGCAGTACTTC. Protein product: CASRGDRLLNSFYKQYF.

V usage is TRBV15 and J usage is TRBJ2-5; D might be TRBD2 (6 bases). V shed 8 bases and J shed 2 bases, with 12 bases lying between them. CDR1 is LNHNV, CDR2 YYDKDF, per germline (reference sequence). CDR3 length equals 13 residues. Written as DNA, the CDR3 is TGTGCCACCCGGCGGAGGGGACAAGAGACCCAGTACTTC. This sequence encodes CATRRRGQETQYF.

The CDR3 DNA is TGTGCCAGCAGTGTTAGCGCGGGACTTTCCCTCACCGGGGAGCTGTTTTTT. The encoded protein is CASSVSAGLSLTGELFF. This chain joins TRBV12-3 or TRBV12-4 and TRBJ2-2, with D possibly being TRBD2 (6 bases). Trimming took 5 bases from V and 4 from J, leaving 20 bases between them. The CDR3 runs 17 residues.

This clonotype was seen a few times. The J gene is TRBJ1-4, the V gene TRBV10-3; maybe TRBD1 (5 bases). CDR3 length equals 15 residues. From germline, CDR1 is ENHRY and CDR2 SYGVKD. The V and J ends lost 2 bases and 0 bases respectively, with 7 bases between them. The CDR3 protein is CAISEGGPTNEKLFF. The CDR3 coding sequence is TGTGCCATCAGTGAGGGGGGACCAACTAATGAAAAACTGTTTTTT.

V usage is TRBV5-6 and J usage is TRBJ2-5, with D maybe TRBD2 (8 bases). Looked up from germline, CDR1 is SGHDT and CDR2 is YYEEEE. CDR3 length: 15 residues. Trimming removed 3 bases from V and 3 bases from J, with 15 bases in between. Here the CDR3 DNA reads TGTGCCAGCAGCTCGGGGGGGACAGCAGAAGAGACCCAGTACTTC. Translation: CASSSGGTAEETQYF. Filled out from reference TRBV5-6 and TRBJ2-5, the complete variable domain reads DAGVTQSPTHLIKTRGQQVTLRCSPKSGHDTVSWYQQALGQGPQFIFQYYEEEERQRGNFPDRFSGHQFPNYSSELNVNALLLGDSALYLCASSSGGTAEETQYFGPGTRLLVL.

In its sample, this clonotype was seen a few times. J is TRBJ1-5 and V is TRBV5-1; D might be TRBD1 (6 bases). V lost 2 bases, J lost 2 bases, and 23 bases lay in between. Looked up from germline, CDR1 is SGHRS and CDR2 is YFSETQ. This CDR3 is 19 amino acids long. The CDR3 sequence is CASSLNPQGGLRGNQPQHF. Written as DNA, the CDR3 is TGCGCCAGCAGCTTAAACCCCCAAGGGGGGTTAAGGGGCAATCAGCCCCAGCATTTT. The variable domain in full, completed from reference TRBV5-1 and TRBJ1-5, reads KAGVTQTPRYLIKTRGQQVTLSCSPISGHRSVSWYQQTPGQGLQFLFEYFSETQRNKGNFPGRFSGRQFSNSRSEMNVSTLELGDSALYLCASSLNPQGGLRGNQPQHFGDGTRLSIL.

The chain employs TRBV29-1 and TRBJ2-3; D is undetermined. In germline, CDR1 is SQVTM, CDR2 ANQGSEA. V was pared by 4 bases and J by 0 bases, with 8 bases between. The CDR3 is made up of 13 amino acids. The CDR3 region is CSVAKGSTDTQYF. CDR3 DNA sequence: TGCAGCGTTGCGAAAGGGAGCACAGATACGCAGTATTTT.

This clonotype was detected only a few times. The V gene is TRBV12-3 or TRBV12-4, the J gene TRBJ2-5, with 11 bases fitting TRBD2. The trim removed 6 bases at V and 1 base at J, leaving 4 bases unmatched. This CDR3 spans 15 amino acids. The CDR3 DNA follows: TGTGCCAGCAGATCGGGACTAGCGGTCCAAGAGACCCAGTACTTC. The encoded protein is CASRSGLAVQETQYF.

This rearrangement joins TRBV15 to TRBJ2-7; 12 bases agree with TRBD2. J lost 2 bases, V lost 3 bases, and 5 bases had no gene match. The germline gives CDR1 LNHNV, CDR2 YYDKDF (reference sequence). CDR3 size: 16 residues. In nucleotides, the CDR3 is TGTGCCACCAGCAGGGCTCGGACTAGCGGGGCCTACGAGCAGTACTTC. This sequence encodes CATSRARTSGAYEQYF.

V is TRBV20-1 and J is TRBJ2-1; unclear D gene. This CDR3 has 10 residues. Germline V CDR1 and CDR2: DFQATT, SNEGSKA (reference sequence). V was cut by 5 bases and J by 6 bases, with 5 bases left in between. The CDR3 region is CSAPFNEQFF. In nucleotides, the CDR3 is TGCAGTGCTCCCTTCAATGAGCAGTTCTTC.

This clonotype appeared many times. This chain links TRBV29-1 with TRBJ2-7; no definite D call. The germline V gene encodes CDR1 SQVTM and CDR2 ANQGSEA. The CDR3 loop spans 11 amino acids. Deletions cut 4 bases from V and 6 bases from J, with 10 bases between. The CDR3 reads CSVAVSREQYF. CDR3 coding DNA: TGCAGCGTTGCGGTCTCTCGCGAGCAGTACTTC.

This clonotype appeared a few times. The rearrangement uses TRBV7-2 and TRBJ1-5; D is uncertain. Germline CDR1 and CDR2: SGHTA and FQGNSA. The CDR3 length is 15 residues. The V and J ends lost 1 base and 0 bases respectively, with 7 bases between them. The CDR3: CASSLEGYSNQPQHF. CDR3 in DNA: TGTGCCAGCAGCTTAGAAGGATATAGCAATCAGCCCCAGCATTTT.

The DNA of the CDR3 is TGTGCCAGCAGTTCGCCCAACAGGGGGCGGGAGACCCAGTACTTC. Amino acid sequence: CASSSPNRGRETQYF. The chain recombines TRBV27 with TRBJ2-5; 9 bases match TRBD1. Germline CDR1 and CDR2: MNHEY and SMNVEV (reference sequence). CDR3 length equals 15 residues. V lost 4 bases and J lost 5; bases outside the gene matches: 8.

This CDR3 reads CASRDRRGETQYF. The CDR3, as DNA: TGTGCCAGCCGGGACAGGAGAGGAGAGACCCAGTACTTC. The chain couples TRBV7-9 to TRBJ2-5, with 8 bases matching TRBD1. The ends lost 8 bases at V and 4 bases at J; junction bases unmatched: 6. Germline V gene lookup returns CDR1 SEHNR and CDR2 FQNEAQ (reference sequence). The CDR3 covers 13 residues.

This CDR3 is CASSEYVAFYGYTF. The CDR3 region has the DNA TGTGCCAGCAGTGAATATGTGGCGTTTTATGGCTACACCTTC. The rearrangement joins TRBV25-1 to TRBJ1-2; D is ambiguous. With 0 bases removed from V and 5 bases from J, the gap between germline ends came to 10 bases. In germline, CDR1 is MGHDK, CDR2 SYGVNS. This CDR3 has 14 residues.

This chain links TRBV29-1 with TRBJ1-1, with unresolved D. Looked up from germline, CDR1 is SQVTM and CDR2 is ANQGSEA. Trimming took off 8 bases at V and 3 bases at J, with 13 bases between the two ends. The CDR3 runs to 12 residues. CDR3 amino acids: CSFREGYTEAFF. Here the CDR3 DNA reads TGCAGCTTCAGAGAGGGCTACACTGAAGCTTTCTTT.

The chain recombines TRBV12-5 with TRBJ2-5, with 14 bases fitting TRBD2. Trimming removed 5 bases from V and 5 bases from J; junction bases left unmatched: 7. The CDR3 totals 16 residues. The V gene's germline CDR1 is LGHNT and CDR2 FRNRAP. The CDR3: CASGPGLAGGRETQYF. The CDR3 DNA reads as TGTGCTAGTGGTCCAGGACTAGCGGGAGGTCGGGAGACCCAGTACTTC.

The chain combines TRBV27 with TRBJ2-7, with 8 bases identical to TRBD2. This CDR3 has 16 amino acids. V lost 6 bases to trimming and J lost 2 bases; unmatched junction nucleotides: 12. Germline assignment: CDR1 MNHEY and CDR2 SMNVEV (reference sequence). The CDR3 coding sequence is TGTGCCAGCAGCCCTTTGGGTAGCGGGGCAACCTACGAGCAGTACTTC. Its protein product is CASSPLGSGATYEQYF.

The V call is TRBV5-1, the J call TRBJ2-5; D is unclear. V gave up 4 bases and J gave up 3 bases, with 10 bases separating them. Germline-derived CDR1 and CDR2 are SGHRS and YFSETQ. The CDR3 runs to 13 residues. The DNA of the CDR3 is TGCGCCAGCAGCCAGCAGGCGGAAGAGACCCAGTACTTC. Its translation: CASSQQAEETQYF.

This chain uses TRBV20-1 with TRBJ2-7; 9 bases map to TRBD1. Germline CDR1 reads DFQATT; CDR2 reads SNEGSKA (reference sequence). V gave up 0 bases and J gave up 6 bases; unmatched junction bases: 9. The CDR3 runs 15 residues. CDR3 amino acids: CSAREPGGQGGEQYF. CDR3 nucleotide sequence: TGCAGTGCTAGAGAACCCGGGGGACAGGGAGGCGAGCAGTACTTC.

At least ten counts were recorded for this clonotype. The chain recombines TRBV10-3 with TRBJ2-1; TRBD2 might be the D (5 bases). V was trimmed by 2 bases and J by 7 bases, leaving 9 bases between them. The CDR3 sequence is 13 residues long. Germline-derived CDR1 and CDR2 are ENHRY and SYGVKD. CDR3 nucleotide sequence: TGTGCCATCAGTGAGAACTCGGGGAATGAGCAGTTCTTC. Encoded protein: CAISENSGNEQFF.